A selection of T cell receptor beta chains follows, all from one sample in a study of Ad26.COV2.S vaccination and SARS-CoV-2 variants. Profiling relied on immunoSEQ multiplex PCR, and the TCRdb table lists in-frame clones only, not all of them. The data contain about 390,000 clones, roughly 90% of them singletons. Source: peripheral blood, taken in a trial of Ad26.COV2.S vaccine versus placebo. These receptors all come from a person between 18 and 65 years old who received the Ad26.COV2.S COVID-19 vaccine or a placebo. Both conserved end residues are part of each CDR3. The D gene is left open where the match is weak. Clone size is given for some rows only: seen once, a few or many times, or a class if the clone is expanded.

length: 14; D: NA; size: NA; J: TRBJ2-3; V: TRBV4-1; DNA: TGCGCCAGCAGCCAAGATCAAGATACAGATACGCAGTATTTT; CDR3: CASSQDQDTDTQYF
length: 15; D: NA; size: few; J: TRBJ2-2; V: TRBV7-9; DNA: TGTGCCAGCAGCTTAGCTGGCCGAACCACCGGGGAGCTGTTTTTT; CDR3: CASSLAGRTTGELFF
length: 11; D: NA; size: once; J: TRBJ1-3; V: TRBV29-1; DNA: TGCAGCGTTGAAATGAGAAACACCATATATTTT; CDR3: CSVEMRNTIYF
length: 18; D: TRBD1; size: NA; J: TRBJ2-2; V: TRBV28; DNA: TGTGCCAGCAGCCCCTCCGGGACAGGGGGCGCCTTCGCCGGGGAGCTGTTTTTT; CDR3: CASSPSGTGGAFAGELFF
length: 16; D: NA; size: NA; J: TRBJ2-1; V: TRBV3-1/TRBV3-2; DNA: TGTGCCAGCAGCCCCCGGGGGGGCAGGGGGTACAATGAGCAGTTCTTC; CDR3: CASSPRGGRGYNEQFF
length: 16; D: TRBD2; size: NA; J: TRBJ2-5; V: TRBV9; DNA: TGTGCCAGCAGCGTAGAGGTAGCGGGGGCACAAGAGACCCAGTACTTC; CDR3: CASSVEVAGAQETQYF
length: 12; D: NA; size: NA; J: TRBJ1-2; V: TRBV6-6; DNA: TGTGCCAGCAGTTACAGGTTCCATGGCTACACCTTC; CDR3: CASSYRFHGYTF
length: 15; D: TRBD2; size: NA; J: TRBJ2-1; V: TRBV25-1; DNA: TGTGCCAGCAGCCTAGCGGCCCTTACCTACAATGAGCAGTTCTTC; CDR3: CASSLAALTYNEQFF
length: 12; D: NA; size: NA; J: TRBJ1-5; V: TRBV6-2/TRBV6-3; DNA: TGTGCCAGCAGCTCCCGGGTGGAAGCCCAGCATTTT; CDR3: CASSSRVEAQHF
length: 13; D: NA; size: NA; J: TRBJ1-1; V: TRBV18; DNA: TGTGCCAGCTCACCTCTAGAGAGCACTGAAGCTTTCTTT; CDR3: CASSPLESTEAFF
length: 14; D: TRBD1; size: NA; J: TRBJ1-4; V: TRBV4-1; DNA: TGCGCCAGCAGCCAGGACAGGGGTCAGGAAAAACTGTTTTTT; CDR3: CASSQDRGQEKLFF
length: 16; D: TRBD2; size: NA; J: TRBJ2-3; V: TRBV19; DNA: TGTGCCAGTAGGGGCGGACTAGCGGGGGGGCCCGATACGCAGTATTTT; CDR3: CASRGGLAGGPDTQYF
length: 16; D: NA; size: NA; J: TRBJ2-3; V: TRBV5-5; DNA: TGTGCCAGCAGCTACCTCGCCAGGGGTTTAGCAGATACGCAGTATTTT; CDR3: CASSYLARGLADTQYF
length: 15; D: NA; size: NA; J: TRBJ1-1; V: TRBV19; DNA: TGTGCCAGTAACACAGGGCTGTATCAATACACTGAAGCTTTCTTT; CDR3: CASNTGLYQYTEAFF
length: 14; D: TRBD1; size: NA; J: TRBJ1-2; V: TRBV11-2; DNA: TGTGCCAGCAGCTTAGGGACAGGGCGGTATGGCTACACCTTC; CDR3: CASSLGTGRYGYTF
length: 12; D: TRBD1; size: once; J: TRBJ1-1; V: TRBV3-1/TRBV3-2; DNA: TGTGCCAGCAGCTTTGAGGGGGCGCGGGCTTTCTTT; CDR3: CASSFEGARAFF
length: 14; D: NA; size: NA; J: TRBJ1-6; V: TRBV18; DNA: TGTGCCAGCTCACCCGGGCATCCGGATTCACCCCTCCACTTT; CDR3: CASSPGHPDSPLHF
length: 15; D: NA; size: NA; J: TRBJ2-1; V: TRBV27; DNA: TGTGCCAGCAGTTTATCATGGGGGCCCTACAATGAGCAGTTCTTC; CDR3: CASSLSWGPYNEQFF
length: 15; D: TRBD2; size: NA; J: TRBJ2-1; V: TRBV2; DNA: TGTGCCAACCTAGCTAGCGGGCGAAGCTACAATGAGCAGTTCTTC; CDR3: CANLASGRSYNEQFF
length: 14; D: TRBD2; size: NA; J: TRBJ2-3; V: TRBV13; DNA: TGTGCCAGCAGCCCTACTAGCGGGGGGGATACGCAGTATTTT; CDR3: CASSPTSGGDTQYF
length: 14; D: NA; size: NA; J: TRBJ2-6; V: TRBV6-2/TRBV6-3; DNA: TGTGCCAGCAGTCCCCAAGGGGGGGCCAACGTCCTGACTTTC; CDR3: CASSPQGGANVLTF
length: 19; D: NA; size: NA; J: TRBJ2-2; V: TRBV19; DNA: TGTGCCAGTAGTATCCCCAGGGATGGATGGATAAGGGACACCGGGGAGCTGTTTTTT; CDR3: CASSIPRDGWIRDTGELFF
length: 16; D: TRBD1; size: once; J: TRBJ1-3; V: TRBV19; DNA: TGTGCCAGTAGTCACCGACAGGGGACCTCTGGAAACACCATATATTTT; CDR3: CASSHRQGTSGNTIYF
length: 14; D: NA; size: NA; J: TRBJ2-3; V: TRBV11-3; DNA: TGTGCCAGCAGCTCCGGGACCTACACAGATACGCAGTATTTT; CDR3: CASSSGTYTDTQYF
length: 14; D: TRBD1; size: NA; J: TRBJ2-7; V: TRBV2; DNA: TGTGCCAGCAGGAACAGGGGGGCCCCCTACGAGCAGTACTTC; CDR3: CASRNRGAPYEQYF
length: 16; D: NA; size: NA; J: TRBJ2-7; V: TRBV7-8; DNA: TGTGCCAGCACCTCAGTCACGCGGAGCCTAGCCTACGAGCAGTACTTC; CDR3: CASTSVTRSLAYEQYF